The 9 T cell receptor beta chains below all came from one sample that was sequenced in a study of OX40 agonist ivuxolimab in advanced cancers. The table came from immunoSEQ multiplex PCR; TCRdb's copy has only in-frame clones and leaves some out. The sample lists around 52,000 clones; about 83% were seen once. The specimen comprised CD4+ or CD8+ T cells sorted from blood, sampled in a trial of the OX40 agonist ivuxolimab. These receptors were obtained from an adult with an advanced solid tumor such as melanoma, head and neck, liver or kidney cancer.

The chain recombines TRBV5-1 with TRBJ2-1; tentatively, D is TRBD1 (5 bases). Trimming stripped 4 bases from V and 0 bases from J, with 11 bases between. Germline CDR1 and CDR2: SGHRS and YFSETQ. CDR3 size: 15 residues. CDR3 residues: CASSADTSSYNEQFF. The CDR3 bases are TGCGCCAGCAGCGCGGACACAAGCTCCTACAATGAGCAGTTCTTC. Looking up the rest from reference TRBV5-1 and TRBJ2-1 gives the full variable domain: KAGVTQTPRYLIKTRGQQVTLSCSPISGHRSVSWYQQTPGQGLQFLFEYFSETQRNKGNFPGRFSGRQFSNSRSEMNVSTLELGDSALYLCASSADTSSYNEQFFGPGTRLTVL.

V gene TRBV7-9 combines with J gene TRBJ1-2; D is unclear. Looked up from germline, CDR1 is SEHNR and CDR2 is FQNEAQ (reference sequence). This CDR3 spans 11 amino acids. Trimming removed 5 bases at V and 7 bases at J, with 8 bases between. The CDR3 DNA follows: TGTGCCAGCAGCATACGAACTGGCTACACCTTC. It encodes CASSIRTGYTF.

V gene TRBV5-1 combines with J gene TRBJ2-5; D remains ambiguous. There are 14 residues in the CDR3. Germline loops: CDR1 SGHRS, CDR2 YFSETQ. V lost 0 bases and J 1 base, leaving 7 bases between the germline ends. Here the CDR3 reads CASSLAQIQETQYF. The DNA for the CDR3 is TGCGCCAGCAGCTTGGCGCAGATCCAAGAGACCCAGTACTTC.

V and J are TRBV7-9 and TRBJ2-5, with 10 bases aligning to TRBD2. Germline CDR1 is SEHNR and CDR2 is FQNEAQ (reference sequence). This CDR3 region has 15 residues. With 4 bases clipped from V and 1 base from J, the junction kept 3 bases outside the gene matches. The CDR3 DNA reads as TGTGCCAGCAGCTCTAGCGGGAGTACCCAAGAGACCCAGTACTTC. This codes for CASSSSGSTQETQYF.

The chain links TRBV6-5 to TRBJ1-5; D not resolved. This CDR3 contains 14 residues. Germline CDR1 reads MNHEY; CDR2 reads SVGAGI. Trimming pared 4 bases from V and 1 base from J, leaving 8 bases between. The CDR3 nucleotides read TGTGCCAGCAGTTCCGCGCTCAGCAATCAGCCCCAGCATTTT. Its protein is CASSSALSNQPQHF.

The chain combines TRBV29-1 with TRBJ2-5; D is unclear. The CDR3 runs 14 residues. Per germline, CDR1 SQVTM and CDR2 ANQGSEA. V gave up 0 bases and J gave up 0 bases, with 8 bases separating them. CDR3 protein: CSVEDGVYQETQYF. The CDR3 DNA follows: TGCAGCGTTGAAGATGGGGTCTACCAAGAGACCCAGTACTTC.

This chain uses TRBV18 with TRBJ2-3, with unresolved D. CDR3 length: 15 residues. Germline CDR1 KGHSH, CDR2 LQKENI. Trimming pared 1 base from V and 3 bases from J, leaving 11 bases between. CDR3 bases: TGTGCCAGCTCACCACGGTTGACTTCGACAGATACGCAGTATTTT. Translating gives CASSPRLTSTDTQYF. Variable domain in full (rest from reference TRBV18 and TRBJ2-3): NAGVMQNPRHLVRRRGQEARLRCSPMKGHSHVYWYRQLPEEGLKFMVYLQKENIIDESGMPKERFSAEFPKEGPSILRIQQVVRGDSAAYFCASSPRLTSTDTQYFGPGTRLTVL.

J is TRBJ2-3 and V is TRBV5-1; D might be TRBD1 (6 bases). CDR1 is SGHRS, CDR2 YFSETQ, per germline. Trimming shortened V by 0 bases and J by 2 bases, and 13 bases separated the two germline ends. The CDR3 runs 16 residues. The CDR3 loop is CASSLVQGLDTDTQYF. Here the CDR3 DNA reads TGCGCCAGCAGCTTGGTCCAGGGGCTTGACACAGATACGCAGTATTTT.

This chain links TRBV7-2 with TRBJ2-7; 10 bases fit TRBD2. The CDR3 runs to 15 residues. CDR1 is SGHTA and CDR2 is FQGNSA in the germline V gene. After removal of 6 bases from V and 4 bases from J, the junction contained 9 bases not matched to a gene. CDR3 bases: TGTGCCAGCAGTCCCAGCGGGAGGGCCCCGTACGAGCAGTACTTC. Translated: CASSPSGRAPYEQYF.